This TCR beta chain was found in a study of tumor-infiltrating lymphocytes in localized non-small cell lung cancer. Points from the study as a whole: Higher tumor T cell infiltration than in uninvolved lung was supported by TCRbeta sequencing.

Assay: immunoSEQ multiplex PCR; the TCRdb copy retains only in-frame clones and omits some. This table holds some 11,000 clones, 63% found once. Concerning this clone: The antigen is not known.

CDR3 length: 12 amino acids. Trimming left V 4 bases short and J 2 bases short, with 5 bases between. Germline-derived CDR1 and CDR2 are KGHSH and LQKENI. Source material: lung tumor tissue. This rearrangement joins TRBV18 to TRBJ1-2, with D hard to call. The TCR originated in a human donor with non-small cell lung cancer. The CDR3, as DNA: TGTGCCAGCTCACGAACAAACTATGGCTACACCTTC. It is translated as CASSRTNYGYTF. The complete variable domain, with remaining parts taken from reference TRBV18 and TRBJ1-2, reads NAGVMQNPRHLVRRRGQEARLRCSPMKGHSHVYWYRQLPEEGLKFMVYLQKENIIDESGMPKERFSAEFPKEGPSILRIQQVVRGDSAAYFCASSRTNYGYTFGSGTRLTVV.